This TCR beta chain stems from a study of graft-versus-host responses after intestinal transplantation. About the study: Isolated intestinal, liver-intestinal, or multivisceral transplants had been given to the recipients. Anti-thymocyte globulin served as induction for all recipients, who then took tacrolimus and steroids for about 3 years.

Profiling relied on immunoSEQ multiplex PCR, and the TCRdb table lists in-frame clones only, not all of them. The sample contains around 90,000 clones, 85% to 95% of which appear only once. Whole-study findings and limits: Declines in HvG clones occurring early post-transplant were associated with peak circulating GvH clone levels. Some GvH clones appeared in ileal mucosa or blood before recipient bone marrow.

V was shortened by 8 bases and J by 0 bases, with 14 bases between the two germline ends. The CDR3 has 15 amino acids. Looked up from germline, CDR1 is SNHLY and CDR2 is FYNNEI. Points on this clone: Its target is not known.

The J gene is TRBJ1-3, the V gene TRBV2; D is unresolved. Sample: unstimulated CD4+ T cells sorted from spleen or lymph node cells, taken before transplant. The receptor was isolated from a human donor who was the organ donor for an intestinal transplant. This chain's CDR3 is CASLLDLNSGNTIYF. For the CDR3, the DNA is TGTGCCAGCCTATTGGACCTCAACTCTGGAAACACCATATATTTT. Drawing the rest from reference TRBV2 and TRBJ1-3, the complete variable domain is EPEVTQTPSHQVTQMGQEVILRCVPISNHLYFYWYRQILGQKVEFLVSFYNNEISEKSEIFDDQFSVERPDGSNFTLKIRSTKLEDSAMYFCASLLDLNSGNTIYFGEGSWLTVV.